The T cell receptor beta chain under discussion was sequenced for a study of blood T cells in healthy people across ages. Study outcomes and limitations: With naive T cell percentage, TCR beta diversity showed a strong correlation. Investigators treated diversity estimates from one million T cells as underestimates.

This clonotype has just one count. Its antigen is as yet unknown. A junction end diverges from the germline sequence, so it may reflect a read error. PCR was performed a second time for about 6 to 11 cycles using a sample-barcoded 5' primer and a J-beta primer mix. Carrying 12 random nucleotides, a template-switch adaptor labeled each individual cDNA molecule. All samples gave at least 2.5 million CDR3-containing paired-end reads. MiXCR, run by TCRdb on the 5' RACE reads, gives a single entry per CDR3 protein. The table includes under 800,000 distinct CDR3 sequences, approximately 39% detected once. Germline V gene lookup returns CDR1 SGHTA and CDR2 FQGNSA. This CDR3 is built from 15 residues.

Sequenced: blood. The TCR originated in a woman aged 60-75 years in good health. V gene TRBV7-2 combines with J gene TRBJ2-1, with 7 bases fitting TRBD2. CDR3 nucleotide sequence: TGTGCCAACAGCTTAGGCGGGAGCTCCTACAATGAGCAGTTCTTC. Translating gives CANSLGGSSYNEQFF.